These 20 T cell receptor beta chains share one sample of origin, sequenced in a study of Ad26.COV2.S vaccination and SARS-CoV-2 variants. TCRdb's table, derived via immunoSEQ multiplex PCR, lists solely in-frame clones and lacks some. The data contain roughly 330,000 clones, 85% to 90% of them singletons. As for treatment: some 20 received Ad26.COV2.S at low or high dose, single or two shots; roughly five received placebo; per-sample allocation not given. Vaccine and placebo recipients were sampled on day 63 after the first injection. Sequences were derived from peripheral blood, sampled in a trial of Ad26.COV2.S vaccine versus placebo. These TCRs come from a person aged 18-65 years who received the Ad26.COV2.S COVID-19 vaccine or a placebo.

The V call is TRBV10-1, the J call TRBJ2-7; D might be TRBD2 (5 bases). CDR1 WNHNN and CDR2 SYGVQD come from the germline V gene (reference sequence). Between the trimmed V and J ends, which lost 8 bases and 7 bases, there was a span of 12 bases. There are 11 residues in the CDR3. The CDR3 sequence is CASADSREQYV. CDR3 sequence (DNA): TGCGCCAGCGCGGACTCCCGGGAGCAGTACGTC.

The chain is built from TRBV5-1 and TRBJ2-3; 11 bases agree with TRBD1. Germline-derived CDR1 and CDR2 are SGHRS and YFSETQ. The CDR3 sequence is 16 residues long. Trimming removed 5 bases from V and 1 base from J; junction bases left unmatched: 6. CDR3 in DNA: TGCGCCAGCAGATGGACAGGGGGCGCGGGCACAGATACGCAGTATTTT. Translating gives CASRWTGGAGTDTQYF.

The chain couples TRBV5-1 to TRBJ2-2, with 7 bases aligning to TRBD1. The germline V gene has CDR1 SGHRS and CDR2 YFSETQ. Unmatched junction bases numbered 3, after V lost 4 bases and J lost 0 bases. The CDR3 is 15 amino acids. The CDR3, as DNA: TGCGCCAGCAGCAAAGGGACAGCGAACACCGGGGAGCTGTTTTTT. Residues: CASSKGTANTGELFF.

The CDR3 region has the DNA TGTGCCAGCAGTGAATGGGGACATAGCAATCAGCCCCAGCATTTT. It codes for CASSEWGHSNQPQHF. The V and J genes are TRBV6-1 and TRBJ1-5; D possibly corresponds to TRBD1 (6 bases). The germline V and J ends were trimmed by 2 bases and 0 bases, with 8 bases remaining between them. The germline V gene has CDR1 MNHNS and CDR2 SASEGT. This CDR3 spans 15 amino acids.

The chain is built from TRBV28 and TRBJ2-7; 13 nucleotides line up with TRBD2. This CDR3 spans 16 amino acids. Germline loops: CDR1 MDHEN, CDR2 SYDVKM. The V gene end was trimmed by 2 bases and the J gene end by 4 bases; junction bases not matched to a gene: 5. CDR3 bases: TGTGCCAGCAGTTTAGGACCGGGACTAGCGGGGTACGAGCAGTACTTC. It specifies CASSLGPGLAGYEQYF.

The chain couples TRBV6-5 to TRBJ2-5, with 7 bases aligning to TRBD2. Germline CDR1 and CDR2: MNHEY and SVGAGI. V shed 0 bases and J 5 bases; nucleotides not matched to a gene: 9. This CDR3 region has 16 residues. CDR3 bases: TGTGCCAGCAGTTACTCCCGACAGACGGGAGGCGAGACCCAGTACTTC. Its translation: CASSYSRQTGGETQYF.

The V gene is TRBV4-1, the J gene TRBJ1-5; no clear D gene. Germline V gives CDR1 MGHRA, CDR2 YSYEKL. Trimming pared 4 bases from V and 3 bases from J, leaving 7 bases between. This CDR3 contains 13 residues. CDR3 coding DNA: TGCGCCAGCAGCCCTAACAACAATCAGCCCCAGCATTTT. Translation: CASSPNNNQPQHF.

The chain has TRBV3-1 (or the pseudogene TRBV3-2) and TRBJ2-5, with 13 bases that match TRBD2. Germline loops: CDR1 LGHDT, CDR2 YNNKEL (reference sequence). The ends lost 4 bases at V and 4 bases at J; junction bases unmatched: 12. The CDR3 has 18 residues. Here the CDR3 reads CASSPGTSGIGIRETQYF. DNA of the CDR3: TGTGCCAGCAGCCCGGGGACTAGCGGGATAGGGATTAGAGAGACCCAGTACTTC.

The chain is built from TRBV2 and TRBJ1-4, with a weak D call TRBD1 (5 bases). Germline CDR1 SNHLY, CDR2 FYNNEI. The CDR3 covers 13 residues. The V gene lost 3 bases and the J gene lost 8 bases, with 10 bases spanning the gap. In nucleotides, the CDR3 is TGTGCCAGCAGTGAGCAGCCAGGGGAAAAACTGTTTTTT. Amino acids: CASSEQPGEKLFF.

J is TRBJ1-2 and V is TRBV21-1; TRBD1, the D gene given by the table, was not confirmed from the DNA. TRBV21-1 is listed as a pseudogene. The CDR3 length is 14 residues. The CDR3 DNA follows: TGTGCCAGCACCGAACCGGGCAGGGACTATGGCTACACCTTC. Translating it yields CASTEPGRDYGYTF.

This clone was recorded a few times. V usage is TRBV9 and J usage is TRBJ1-3; D not certain. The CDR3 loop spans 15 amino acids. The V end was cut by 5 bases, the J end by 0 bases, with 12 bases between. Germline assignment: CDR1 SGDLS and CDR2 YYNGEE. The CDR3 reads CASSYDPSSGNTIYF. The CDR3 DNA reads as TGTGCCAGCAGTTACGACCCCAGCTCTGGAAACACCATATATTTT.

The J gene is TRBJ2-5, the V gene TRBV5-5; D possibly corresponds to TRBD2 (6 bases). CDR3 length equals 16 residues. Germline V gene sequence: CDR1 SGHKS, CDR2 YYEKEE (reference sequence). Trimming removed 0 bases from V and 4 bases from J, with 16 bases in between. The CDR3 DNA sequence: TGTGCCAGCAGCTTGGAACCGGGGCGGGGAGGAGAGACCCAGTACTTC. Translated: CASSLEPGRGGETQYF.

The chain has TRBV18 and TRBJ2-2, with D uncertain. The CDR3 runs 13 residues. Germline values: CDR1 KGHSH, CDR2 LQKENI. V lost 1 base to trimming and J lost 7 bases, with 7 bases between them. The CDR3 sequence is CASSPQGGGELFF. The CDR3 region has the DNA TGTGCCAGCTCACCACAGGGCGGCGGGGAGCTGTTTTTT.

The chain combines TRBV10-3 with TRBJ1-1; D is perhaps TRBD1 (5 bases). V shed 4 bases and J shed 7 bases, with 25 bases lying between them. Germline loops: CDR1 ENHRY, CDR2 SYGVKD. CDR3 length: 17 amino acids. In DNA form, the CDR3 reads TGTGCCATCAGTGCCTCCCCATCCCGGGACGTTAATGGTGAAGCTTTCTTT. This encodes CAISASPSRDVNGEAFF.

This clone has only one observation. This chain joins TRBV15 and TRBJ1-2, with D uncertain. V was pared by 4 bases and J by 10 bases, with 13 bases between. There are 12 residues in the CDR3. Per germline, CDR1 LNHNV and CDR2 YYDKDF (reference sequence). CDR3 sequence reads: CATSMGYRSYTF. The DNA for the CDR3 is TGTGCCACCAGCATGGGCTACAGATCCTACACCTTC. Drawing the rest from reference TRBV15 and TRBJ1-2, the complete variable domain is DAMVIQNPRYQVTQFGKPVTLSCSQTLNHNVMYWYQQKSSQAPKLLFHYYDKDFNNEADTPDNFQSRRPNTSFCFLDIRSPGLGDTAMYLCATSMGYRSYTFGSGTRLTVV.

The V gene is TRBV27, the J gene TRBJ1-1, with 8 bases aligning to TRBD1. The CDR3 loop spans 13 amino acids. With 5 bases clipped from V and 11 bases from J, the junction kept 10 bases outside the gene matches. The germline CDR1 and CDR2 sequences are MNHEY and SMNVEV (reference sequence). CDR3: CASSDLQGARAFF. The CDR3 region has the DNA TGTGCCAGCAGTGACCTTCAGGGGGCAAGGGCTTTCTTT.

The chain is built from TRBV3-1 (or the pseudogene TRBV3-2) and TRBJ1-1; TRBD1 matches 7 bases. Germline V lookup: CDR1 LGHDT, CDR2 YNNKEL (reference sequence). V dropped 5 bases and J dropped 4; count of bases not matched to a gene: 4. The CDR3 is 13 residues long. CDR3 amino acids: CASSEGTVTEAFF. CDR3 DNA: TGTGCCAGCAGCGAAGGGACAGTCACTGAAGCTTTCTTT.

This rearrangement joins TRBV20-1 to TRBJ1-1, with D perhaps TRBD1 (5 bases). The CDR3 covers 15 residues. V lost 3 bases to trimming and J lost 3 bases, with 17 bases between them. CDR1 and CDR2 (germline): DFQATT, SNEGSKA (reference sequence). Here the CDR3 DNA reads TGCAGTGCTAGTGGAGGGACGGCGAGTGACACTGAAGCTTTCTTT. Translated, it gives CSASGGTASDTEAFF.

The rearrangement links TRBV3-1 (or the pseudogene TRBV3-2) to TRBJ2-3; D gene unclear. This CDR3 has 13 amino acids. Germline V gives CDR1 LGHDT, CDR2 YNNKEL (reference sequence). V was cut by 4 bases and J by 6 bases, with 11 bases left in between. CDR3 nucleotide sequence: TGTGCCAGCAGCCTAACTACCCCGGATACGCAGTATTTT. Translated: CASSLTTPDTQYF.

The chain recombines TRBV6-5 with TRBJ2-7; TRBD1 matches at 10 bases. Germline V gene data show CDR1 as MNHEY and CDR2 as SVGAGI. This CDR3 spans 13 amino acids. V lost 10 bases to trimming and J lost 1 base; unmatched junction nucleotides: 4. CDR3 coding DNA: TGTGCCACGACAGGGGGCCGGTCCTACGAGCAGTACTTC. It encodes CATTGGRSYEQYF.